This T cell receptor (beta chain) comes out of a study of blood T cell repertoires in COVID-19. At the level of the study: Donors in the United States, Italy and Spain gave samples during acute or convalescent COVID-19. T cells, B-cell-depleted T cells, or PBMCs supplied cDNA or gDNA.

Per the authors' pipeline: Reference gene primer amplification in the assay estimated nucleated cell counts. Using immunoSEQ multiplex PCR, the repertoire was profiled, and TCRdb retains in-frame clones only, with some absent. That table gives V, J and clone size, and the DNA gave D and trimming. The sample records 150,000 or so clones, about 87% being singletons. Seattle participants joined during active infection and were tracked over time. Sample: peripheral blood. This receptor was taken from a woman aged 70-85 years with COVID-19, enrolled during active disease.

The CDR3 DNA follows: TGTGCCAGCAGCTTGGACAGGGGGCAAGGGGGCTACACCTTC. This encodes CASSLDRGQGGYTF. The V gene is TRBV5-8, the J gene TRBJ1-2; 9 bases agree with TRBD1. V lost 0 bases and J lost 8; bases outside the gene matches: 5. CDR1 is SGHTS and CDR2 is YDEGEE in the germline V gene. The CDR3 consists of 14 residues. Full variable domain (outside the CDR3, taken from reference TRBV5-8 and TRBJ1-2): EAGVTQSPTHLIKTRGQQATLRCSPISGHTSVYWYQQALGLGLQFLLWYDEGEERNRGNFPPRFSGRQFPNYSSELNVNALELEDSALYLCASSLDRGQGGYTFGSGTRLTVV.